The 7 T cell receptor beta chains below all came from one sample that was sequenced in a study of T cell responses to AZD1222 COVID-19 vaccine (dated by TCRdb to the early 2020s). According to the study, the label for this sample's time point signals: baseline before first vaccination. The library relied on the immunoSEQ multiplex PCR assay. Here the immuneACCESS table is served through TCRdb, limited to in-frame sequences with V and J called. Missing clones are a known gap in these copies; in checked studies unresolved V genes cover under half, and the rest lacks a known reason. The sample records about 110,000 clones, 80% to 90% of which are singletons. About 6.6% of the sample belongs to the ten largest clones. Here the sequenced sample was peripheral blood, taken on day 0 of AZD1222 vaccination. The receptors shown here come from an adult in good health.

This clone was observed once. The chain carries TRBV11-3 and TRBJ2-5; D gene uncertain. Germline CDR1 SGHNT, CDR2 YENEEA. The CDR3 is 14 residues long. The V end lost 2 bases, the J end lost 1 base, and 8 bases lay between the germline ends. CDR3 nucleotides: TGTGCCAGCAGCTTATTGCAGCCCCAAGAGACCCAGTACTTC. Encoded protein: CASSLLQPQETQYF.

This chain joins TRBV2 and TRBJ2-7, with no clear D. Germline CDR1 SNHLY, CDR2 FYNNEI. The CDR3 covers 14 residues. The V end was cut by 11 bases, the J end by 0 bases, with 17 bases between. For the CDR3, the DNA is TGTGCCGGCTCGGGCGTTGCCTCCTCCTACGAGCAGTACTTC. Residues: CAGSGVASSYEQYF.

The chain has TRBV5-4 and TRBJ2-7; TRBD1 aligns across 7 bases. Germline V gives CDR1 SGHNT, CDR2 YYREEE (reference sequence). Trimming at V came to 0 bases and at J to 12 bases, leaving 12 bases not matched to a gene. CDR3 length equals 14 residues. DNA for the CDR3: TGTGCCAGCAGCTTGGGCAGGGGGAATAGTTATGCGTACTTC. Its translation is CASSLGRGNSYAYF.

The chain couples TRBV6-5 to TRBJ1-6; D not resolved. V shed 8 bases and J shed 5 bases, with 10 bases lying between them. The CDR3 spans 13 residues. Germline CDR1 is MNHEY and CDR2 is SVGAGI. DNA for the CDR3: TGTGCCAGCGGGGTGTTGAATAATTCACCCCTCCACTTT. Translation: CASGVLNNSPLHF.

This clone was counted a single time. The J gene is TRBJ2-1, the V gene TRBV5-5; 10 positions match TRBD1. With 4 bases clipped from V and 4 bases from J, the junction kept 5 bases outside the gene matches. Germline V gene sequence: CDR1 SGHKS, CDR2 YYEKEE (reference sequence). This CDR3 has 15 amino acids. The CDR3 is CASSPGTGAYNEQFF. CDR3 bases: TGTGCCAGCAGCCCCGGGACAGGGGCTTACAATGAGCAGTTCTTC.

V is TRBV28 and J is TRBJ1-2; D uncertain. The V end lost 8 bases, the J end lost 2 bases, and 3 bases lay between the germline ends. The CDR3 extends over 10 amino acids. In germline, CDR1 is MDHEN, CDR2 SYDVKM. For the CDR3, the DNA is TGTGCCAGCGCGAACTATGGCTACACCTTC. This codes for CASANYGYTF.

The chain recombines TRBV3-1 (or the pseudogene TRBV3-2) with TRBJ1-6; 7 positions match TRBD1. The junction had 8 bases not matched to a gene; V was cut back by 4 bases and J by 5 bases. The germline V gene has CDR1 LGHDT and CDR2 YNNKEL (reference sequence). The CDR3 loop spans 16 amino acids. DNA for the CDR3: TGTGCCAGCAGCCCCCAATCCGGGACAGATAATTCACCCCTCCACTTT. Translated: CASSPQSGTDNSPLHF.